This TCR beta chain was documented in a study of blood T cell repertoires in COVID-19. Trimming at V came to 2 bases and at J to 6 bases, leaving 5 bases not matched to a gene. The CDR3 is made up of 14 amino acids. Germline loops: CDR1 MNHEY, CDR2 SVGAGI. This clone was observed a handful of times. Authors' data handling: Using reference gene primer amplification, nucleated cell counts were estimated. Clones were sequenced by immunoSEQ multiplex PCR, and TCRdb holds only the in-frame ones, with some missing. That table is the source of V, J and clone size, and D and trimming were worked out from the DNA. Of approximately 11,000 clones listed, over 65% were seen once; the top ten hold 10% to 15%.

This clonotype originated in a human donor in a cohort sampled during active COVID-19. The rearrangement joins TRBV6-5 to TRBJ1-2, with TRBD1 identical over 8 bases. Sequencing was performed on peripheral blood. The CDR3 spells CASSYQAGQDGYTF. In DNA form, the CDR3 reads TGTGCCAGCAGTTACCAGGCGGGACAGGATGGCTACACCTTC.